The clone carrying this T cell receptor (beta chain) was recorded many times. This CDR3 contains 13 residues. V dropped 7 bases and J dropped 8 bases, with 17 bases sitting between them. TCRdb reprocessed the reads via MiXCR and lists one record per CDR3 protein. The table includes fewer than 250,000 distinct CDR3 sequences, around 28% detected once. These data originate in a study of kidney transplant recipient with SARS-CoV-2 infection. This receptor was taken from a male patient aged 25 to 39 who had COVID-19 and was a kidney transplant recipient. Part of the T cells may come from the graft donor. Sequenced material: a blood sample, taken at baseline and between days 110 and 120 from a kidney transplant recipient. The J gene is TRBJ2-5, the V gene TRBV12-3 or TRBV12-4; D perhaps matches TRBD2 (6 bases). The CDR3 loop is CASTRGSFGTQYF. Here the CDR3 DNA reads TGTGCCAGCACTCGGGGGTCGTTTGGTACCCAGTACTTC.